Listed below are T cell receptor beta chains from one sample, sequenced in a study of beta chain features in type 1 diabetes. Here immunoSEQ multiplex PCR was the method, and the copy in TCRdb shows in-frame clones only, minus some. The sample includes around 320,000 clones, less than 15% of them seen just once. The sample was central memory CD4+ T cells from blood. The receptors shown here come from a man younger than 40 in good health. Each CDR3 is given with its conserved first and last residue. A D gene is named only where the DNA matches it firmly. A row's size may be missing; if present it is once, few, many or a size class.

D: TRBD1
V: TRBV5-4
length: 14
J: TRBJ2-7
size: .
DNA: TGTGCCAGCAGCTTGGACAGGGGGCTTAGGGAGCAGTACTTC
CDR3: CASSLDRGLREQYF

D: .
V: TRBV5-6
length: 11
J: TRBJ2-1
size: many
DNA: TGTGCCAGCAGCTTGTGGGGTGAGCAGTTCTTC
CDR3: CASSLWGEQFF

D: .
V: TRBV7-2
length: 14
J: TRBJ2-3
size: few
DNA: TGTGCCAGCAGCTTAGCGGGAGATGTGGTGCCGCAGTATTTT
CDR3: CASSLAGDVVPQYF

D: .
V: TRBV6-1
length: 13
J: TRBJ2-1
size: .
DNA: TGTGCCAGCAGACCCGACAGTTTCAATGAGCAGTTCTTC
CDR3: CASRPDSFNEQFF

D: .
V: TRBV9
length: 15
J: TRBJ2-5
size: .
DNA: TGTGCCAGCAGCCCACGGAGGGGGGTTGGAGAGACCCAGTACTTC
CDR3: CASSPRRGVGETQYF

D: TRBD2
V: TRBV29-1
length: 15
J: TRBJ2-1
size: .
DNA: TGCAGCTCCGGGTGGTCTAGCGGGAGATATATTGAGCAGTTCTTC
CDR3: CSSGWSSGRYIEQFF

D: .
V: TRBV12-5
length: 13
J: TRBJ2-3
size: .
DNA: TGTGCTAGTGGCACTACCCCATCAGATACGCAGTATTTT
CDR3: CASGTTPSDTQYF

D: .
V: TRBV7-2
length: 11
J: TRBJ1-5
size: .
DNA: TGTGCCAGCGGCCCGGCGCAGCCCCAGCATTTT
CDR3: CASGPAQPQHF

D: TRBD1
V: TRBV27
length: 15
J: TRBJ2-1
size: .
DNA: TGTGCCAGCAGTACCTACCGGGACAGGCACAATGAGCAGTTCTTC
CDR3: CASSTYRDRHNEQFF

D: .
V: TRBV9
length: 13
J: TRBJ1-1
size: few
DNA: TGTGCCAGCAGCGTAGCGTCTTATGGTGAAGCTTTCTTT
CDR3: CASSVASYGEAFF

D: .
V: TRBV7-2
length: 13
J: TRBJ2-5
size: few
DNA: TGTGCCAGCAGCTTCGGTCTACAAGAGACCCAGTACTTC
CDR3: CASSFGLQETQYF

D: TRBD2
V: TRBV9
length: 15
J: TRBJ2-1
size: few
DNA: TGTGCCAGCAGCCAAACAGCGGGGGTGGACAATGAGCAGTTCTTC
CDR3: CASSQTAGVDNEQFF

D: .
V: TRBV19
length: 13
J: TRBJ1-1
size: .
DNA: TGTGCCAGTAGTTCCCTTATGAACACTGAAGCTTTCTTT
CDR3: CASSSLMNTEAFF

D: .
V: TRBV6-6
length: 12
J: TRBJ2-1
size: few
DNA: TGTGCCAGCAGTTCAGGGTTCTATGAGCAGTTCTTC
CDR3: CASSSGFYEQFF

D: .
V: TRBV5-4
length: 13
J: TRBJ2-7
size: large
DNA: TGTGCCAGCAGTTCGGACGCCGACGACGAGCAGTACTTC
CDR3: CASSSDADDEQYF

D: .
V: TRBV30
length: 13
J: TRBJ1-1
size: .
DNA: TGTGCCTGGAGCGATGGTGTGAACACTGAAGCTTTCTTT
CDR3: CAWSDGVNTEAFF

D: TRBD1
V: TRBV18
length: 16
J: TRBJ1-2
size: .
DNA: TGTGCCAGCTCACCACCGATTGGGACAGGGGGCCGAGGCTACACCTTC
CDR3: CASSPPIGTGGRGYTF

D: .
V: TRBV2
length: 14
J: TRBJ1-5
size: .
DNA: TGTGCCAGCAGACAAGGAGCCGTGAGTCAGCCCCAGCATTTT
CDR3: CASRQGAVSQPQHF

D: TRBD1
V: TRBV7-2
length: 16
J: TRBJ1-6
size: once
DNA: TGTGCCAGCAGCTCGCCCTCGGGGACAGGGCTATCACCCCTCCACTTT
CDR3: CASSSPSGTGLSPLHF

D: TRBD2
V: TRBV4-3
length: 14
J: TRBJ2-7
size: few
DNA: TGCGCCAGCAGCCAAGGAGGGCGGGGGGATCAGCAGTACTTC
CDR3: CASSQGGRGDQQYF

D: .
V: TRBV19
length: 13
J: TRBJ2-6
size: few
DNA: TGTGCCAGTAGTAACAGAGAGGCCAACGTCCTGACTTTC
CDR3: CASSNREANVLTF

D: .
V: TRBV6-5
length: 15
J: TRBJ1-6
size: .
DNA: TGTGCCAGCAGCCCGGGGTCCTCGCGGGGTTCACCCCTCCACTTT
CDR3: CASSPGSSRGSPLHF

D: TRBD1
V: TRBV5-1
length: 14
J: TRBJ1-3
size: .
DNA: TGCGCCAGCAGCTTGGACAGGGGGCGAAACACCATATATTTT
CDR3: CASSLDRGRNTIYF

D: .
V: TRBV4-1
length: 15
J: TRBJ2-5
size: few
DNA: TGCGCCAGCAGCCAGTTAAGGGGGACCCAAGAGACCCAGTACTTC
CDR3: CASSQLRGTQETQYF

D: TRBD1
V: TRBV25-1
length: 14
J: TRBJ1-1
size: few
DNA: TGTGCCAGCAGTGGACAGGGGCGAAACACTGAAGCTTTCTTT
CDR3: CASSGQGRNTEAFF

D: .
V: TRBV5-4
length: 15
J: TRBJ2-1
size: .
DNA: TGTGCCAGCAGCTCTGGGGGCAATCAGGGAATTGGGGAGTTCTTC
CDR3: CASSSGGNQGIGEFF

D: TRBD2
V: TRBV2
length: 16
J: TRBJ2-3
size: few
DNA: TGTGCCAGCACCACCCTGGGACTAGCGGGAGGAGATACGCAGTATTTT
CDR3: CASTTLGLAGGDTQYF

D: .
V: TRBV6-6
length: 14
J: TRBJ2-5
size: few
DNA: TGTGCCATCAGTGCAGGGGCCGCGCGGGAGACCCAGTACTTC
CDR3: CAISAGAARETQYF

D: TRBD2
V: TRBV5-4
length: 16
J: TRBJ2-1
size: few
DNA: TGTGCCAGCAGCCCGGGACTAGCGGGGGCCTACGGTGAGCAGTTCTTC
CDR3: CASSPGLAGAYGEQFF

D: TRBD2
V: TRBV5-4
length: 16
J: TRBJ2-5
size: few
DNA: TGTGCCAGCAGCAAAGAGCGGGAGGGCCCCCAAGAGACCCAGTACTTC
CDR3: CASSKEREGPQETQYF

D: .
V: TRBV7-2
length: 16
J: TRBJ2-5
size: .
DNA: TGTGCCAGCAGCTTAGATCGGGTAGGACACCAAGAGACCCAGTACTTC
CDR3: CASSLDRVGHQETQYF

D: .
V: TRBV6-5
length: 16
J: TRBJ1-1
size: few
DNA: TGTGCCAGCAGTTACTCCCTTCAAGCTCCCCTGCCTGAAGCTTTCTTT
CDR3: CASSYSLQAPLPEAFF

D: TRBD1
V: TRBV9
length: 18
J: TRBJ1-1
size: .
DNA: TGTGCCAGCAGCCCGTCCTGGGCCGGGACAGGGACGAACACTGAAGCTTTCTTT
CDR3: CASSPSWAGTGTNTEAFF

D: .
V: TRBV30
length: 13
J: TRBJ1-1
size: .
DNA: TGTGCCTGGACCAGACAGATAGAAACTGAAGCTTTCTTT
CDR3: CAWTRQIETEAFF

D: .
V: TRBV5-1
length: 16
J: TRBJ2-2
size: .
DNA: TGCGCCAGCAGCTTGGGGACCTTCGGGGGGCCCGGGGAGCTGTTTTTT
CDR3: CASSLGTFGGPGELFF

D: .
V: TRBV7-9
length: 16
J: TRBJ2-2
size: few
DNA: TGTGCCAGCAGCCTCCCCCGGGTAGGCGGCACCGGGGAGCTGTTTTTT
CDR3: CASSLPRVGGTGELFF

D: .
V: TRBV6-1
length: 13
J: TRBJ2-5
size: .
DNA: TGTGCCAGCAGTGAAGCTTTGCAAGAGACCCAGTACTTC
CDR3: CASSEALQETQYF

D: TRBD2
V: TRBV7-8
length: 17
J: TRBJ2-7
size: .
DNA: TGTGCCAGCAGCCAGACTAGCGGGGGGGGAATCCCCTACGAGCAGTACTTC
CDR3: CASSQTSGGGIPYEQYF

D: .
V: TRBV5-6
length: 17
J: TRBJ2-3
size: .
DNA: TGTGCCAGCAGCTTGGGGGAAACAAGGCTTAGCACAGATACGCAGTATTTT
CDR3: CASSLGETRLSTDTQYF